The sequence of this TCR beta chain was determined in a study of blood T cell repertoires in COVID-19. Background on the study: The analysed material was cDNA or gDNA that came from T cells, B-cell-depleted T cells, or PBMCs.

The CDR3 sequence is 15 residues long. Germline assignment: CDR1 SGHRS and CDR2 YFSETQ. J lost 12 bases, V lost 4 bases, and 19 bases had no gene match. The repertoire was sequenced with immunoSEQ multiplex PCR; TCRdb's copy has only in-frame clones and lacks some. The table records 250,000 to 300,000 clones, about nine tenths of them present only once. The sample taken for sequencing was peripheral blood. The receptor was isolated from a woman in her 30s with COVID-19, enrolled during active disease. The chain joins TRBV5-1 to TRBJ2-7, with TRBD2 matching 7 bases. This CDR3 is CASSPSLADPGISYF. DNA for the CDR3: TGCGCCAGCAGCCCCTCCCTAGCGGATCCCGGGATTTCGTACTTC.